The 21 T cell receptor beta chains given below trace back to one sample, sequenced in a study of shared clonotypes between healthy human individuals. Clones were read by immunoSEQ multiplex PCR, and TCRdb kept only the in-frame ones, dropping some. The table has nearly 500,000 clones, about three quarters seen once. Sequencing input: PBMCs. The origin of the receptors is a woman aged 40 to 49 in good health. Some clones in this sample may be carry-over from other donors' samples.

This rearrangement joins TRBV9 to TRBJ2-1; TRBD1 aligns across 8 bases. The CDR3 is 16 residues long. The trim removed 4 bases at V and 5 bases at J, leaving 11 bases unmatched. Germline CDR1 is SGDLS and CDR2 is YYNGEE. The CDR3 protein is CASSRLGQVSDNEQFF. The CDR3 nucleotides are TGTGCCAGCAGCCGACTGGGACAGGTCAGCGACAATGAGCAGTTCTTC.

For this clone: Other DNA sequences in the same sample also yield this CDR3. The chain couples TRBV18 to TRBJ2-5, with D perhaps matching TRBD1 (5 bases). CDR1 and CDR2 (germline): KGHSH, LQKENI. This CDR3 has 16 residues. V dropped 3 bases and J dropped 5 bases, with 19 bases sitting between them. The CDR3 DNA reads TGTGCCAGCTCACCGGGCTCCAGACCATCAGGGGAGACCCAGTACTTC. This translates into CASSPGSRPSGETQYF.

This clone was counted many times. The identical CDR3 is also encoded by other nucleotide sequences in the sample. The V gene is TRBV4-3, the J gene TRBJ1-2; a possible D gene is TRBD1 (6 bases). V was cut by 0 bases and J by 2 bases, with 7 bases left in between. Germline CDR1 LGHNA, CDR2 YSLEER. The length of the CDR3 is 14 residues. CDR3 DNA: TGCGCCAGCAGCCAAGATCAGGGGAACTATGGCTACACCTTC. This codes for CASSQDQGNYGYTF.

This clone was detected only once. This sample includes further DNA sequences coding for the same CDR3. The chain employs TRBV5-4 and TRBJ1-2, with 7 bases aligning to TRBD1. J gave up 2 bases and V 3 bases, and 4 bases lay outside the gene matches. The CDR3 length is 14 residues. Germline CDR1 and CDR2: SGHNT and YYREEE (reference sequence). CDR3 nucleotides: TGTGCCAGCAGCTCCCCGACAGGGAACTATGGCTACACCTTC. Translation gives CASSSPTGNYGYTF.

The genes are TRBV11-2 and TRBJ2-4; D call uncertain. Trimming took off 7 bases at V and 9 bases at J, with 16 bases between the two ends. The germline CDR1 and CDR2 sequences are SGHAT and FQNNGV. The CDR3 covers 13 residues. The DNA of the CDR3 is TGTGCCAGCACCCGAACGCGAGGAAGCATTCAGTACTTC. Protein product: CASTRTRGSIQYF. Variable domain in full (rest from reference TRBV11-2 and TRBJ2-4): EAGVAQSPRYKIIEKRQSVAFWCNPISGHATLYWYQQILGQGPKLLIQFQNNGVVDDSQLPKDRFSAERLKGVDSTLKIQPAKLEDSAVYLCASTRTRGSIQYFGAGTRLSVL.

The chain carries TRBV7-2 and TRBJ2-5; 14 positions match TRBD2. The length of the CDR3 is 16 residues. With V trimmed by 8 bases and J by 3 bases, 8 bases remained unmatched. Germline values: CDR1 SGHTA, CDR2 FQGNSA. Here the CDR3 reads CASAFWGLAGEETQYF. CDR3 in DNA: TGTGCCAGCGCCTTTTGGGGACTAGCGGGAGAAGAGACCCAGTACTTC.

V gene TRBV9 combines with J gene TRBJ2-7, with 7 nucleotides matching TRBD2. The V and J ends lost 4 bases and 2 bases, in that order; junction bases with no gene match: 6. CDR1 is SGDLS, CDR2 YYNGEE, per germline. The CDR3 sequence is 14 residues long. As DNA, the CDR3 is TGTGCCAGCAGCCAAGGGACTACCCCCTACGAGCAGTACTTC. Encoded protein: CASSQGTTPYEQYF.

This chain connects TRBV9 to TRBJ1-4; D is unresolved. The CDR3 is made up of 16 amino acids. The V gene's germline CDR1 is SGDLS and CDR2 YYNGEE. V dropped 0 bases and J dropped 8 bases, with 17 bases sitting between them. CDR3 protein: CASSVGPVGGGEKLFF. CDR3 sequence (DNA): TGTGCCAGCAGCGTAGGACCCGTCGGCGGTGGCGAAAAACTGTTTTTT.

To note about this clone: Distinct nucleotide sequences in the sample also encode this CDR3. V gene TRBV19 combines with J gene TRBJ2-7, with TRBD2 matching 13 bases. With 5 bases clipped from V and 3 bases from J, the junction kept 4 bases outside the gene matches. From germline, CDR1 is LNHDA and CDR2 SQIVND (reference sequence). CDR3 size: 15 residues. The CDR3 sequence: CASSLWTSGSYEQYF. CDR3 sequence (DNA): TGTGCCAGTAGTCTATGGACTAGCGGGAGCTACGAGCAGTACTTC.

This sequence joins TRBV6-1 and TRBJ2-5, with D hard to call. Per germline, CDR1 MNHNS and CDR2 SASEGT. Trimming took 6 bases from V and 3 from J, leaving 11 bases between them. The CDR3 sequence is 13 residues long. CDR3: CASRATWEETQYF. CDR3 coding DNA: TGTGCCAGCAGAGCGACTTGGGAAGAGACCCAGTACTTC.

The chain employs TRBV5-1 and TRBJ2-7, with D unclear. In germline, CDR1 is SGHRS, CDR2 YFSETQ. The CDR3 length is 14 residues. V lost 1 base to trimming and J lost 3 bases, with 11 bases between them. The CDR3 bases are TGCGCCAGCAGCTTGTCGGCACAGATCTACGAGCAGTACTTC. As protein: CASSLSAQIYEQYF.

The CDR3 is CASSVGTQNQPQHF. The CDR3 coding sequence is TGCGCCAGCAGCGTCGGGACACAGAATCAGCCCCAGCATTTT. The V gene is TRBV5-1, the J gene TRBJ1-5; the D gene is possibly TRBD1 (6 bases). The CDR3 sequence is 14 residues long. Germline CDR1 and CDR2: SGHRS and YFSETQ. Trimming shortened V by 4 bases and J by 4 bases, and 12 bases separated the two germline ends.

Here the CDR3 DNA reads TGTGCCACCACAGGGGAATCCTACGAGCAGTACTTC. Translating it yields CATTGESYEQYF. This rearrangement joins TRBV2 to TRBJ2-7; 7 positions agree with TRBD1. CDR3 length: 12 residues. The V segment lost 10 bases and the J segment 1 base; nucleotides outside the gene matches: 4. Germline V lookup: CDR1 SNHLY, CDR2 FYNNEI.

The J gene is TRBJ2-7, the V gene TRBV18, with D perhaps matching TRBD2 (5 bases). From germline, CDR1 is KGHSH and CDR2 LQKENI. The length of the CDR3 is 13 residues. V was cut by 5 bases and J by 3 bases, with 11 bases left in between. For the CDR3, the DNA is TGTGCCAGCTCAGTGGGAGCTCGCTACGAGCAGTACTTC. Its protein product is CASSVGARYEQYF.

The chain has TRBV6-1 and TRBJ2-3, with unresolved D. Germline values: CDR1 MNHNS, CDR2 SASEGT. The V and J ends lost 6 bases and 5 bases respectively, with 12 bases between them. This CDR3 is built from 13 residues. CDR3 nucleotide sequence: TGTGCCAGCAGACCCTCCGCGGAAGATACGCAGTATTTT. Protein sequence: CASRPSAEDTQYF.

The genes are TRBV5-1 and TRBJ1-1, with D maybe TRBD1 (6 bases). Germline loops: CDR1 SGHRS, CDR2 YFSETQ. The V gene lost 0 bases and the J gene lost 6 bases, with 12 bases spanning the gap. This CDR3 spans 14 amino acids. The CDR3 DNA follows: TGCGCCAGCAGCTTGGGGACAGTGTTGCCTGAAGCTTTCTTT. Translated, it gives CASSLGTVLPEAFF.

The CDR3 DNA sequence: TGTGCCAGCAGCTTAACAGGGGGAGATACGCAGTATTTT. It encodes CASSLTGGDTQYF. The chain couples TRBV5-6 to TRBJ2-3, with 8 bases fitting TRBD1. The CDR3 loop spans 13 amino acids. Germline-derived CDR1 and CDR2 are SGHDT and YYEEEE. The V and J ends lost 2 bases and 5 bases, in that order; junction bases with no gene match: 1.

This clone was counted between two and nine times. V gene TRBV5-1 combines with J gene TRBJ2-7, with a possible D match to TRBD1 (6 bases). CDR1 and CDR2 (germline): SGHRS, YFSETQ. This CDR3 contains 15 residues. V was clipped by 0 bases and J by 7 bases, with 17 bases between them. The CDR3, as DNA: TGCGCCAGCAGCTTGGGAGACAGGCACCCAGGTGAGCAGTACTTC. Its protein is CASSLGDRHPGEQYF.

This clone was observed a few times. The V call is TRBV28, the J call TRBJ2-7; the match to TRBD2 covers 7 bases. Trimming at V came to 6 bases and at J to 5 bases, leaving 13 bases not matched to a gene. The CDR3 loop spans 15 amino acids. Germline V gene data show CDR1 as MDHEN and CDR2 as SYDVKM. The CDR3 reads CASRLRRTSPHEQYF. CDR3 bases: TGTGCCAGCAGACTCCGCAGGACTAGTCCCCACGAGCAGTACTTC.

This clone appeared once. With a much larger clone just one base away, this may be a read error. Within the sample, other DNA sequences also encode this same CDR3. The rearrangement uses TRBV5-1 and TRBJ2-7; 10 bases align to TRBD2. J gave up 0 bases and V 4 bases, and 1 base lay outside the gene matches. Germline CDR1 SGHRS, CDR2 YFSETQ. This CDR3 comprises 14 residues. CDR3 sequence reads: CASSRTSGSYEQYF. The CDR3 DNA reads TGCGCCAGCAGCCGGACTAGCGGCTCCTACGAGCAGTACTTC. The full variable domain, completed using reference TRBV5-1 and TRBJ2-7, is KAGVTQTPRYLIKTRGQQVTLSCSPISGHRSVSWYQQTPGQGLQFLFEYFSETQRNKGNFPGRFSGRQFSNSRSEMNVSTLELGDSALYLCASSRTSGSYEQYFGPGTRLTVT.

The V call is TRBV29-1, the J call TRBJ2-1, with TRBD2 as a possible D gene (5 bases). Trimming took off 4 bases at V and 2 bases at J, with 9 bases between the two ends. The germline V gene has CDR1 SQVTM and CDR2 ANQGSEA. The length of the CDR3 is 13 residues. CDR3 in DNA: TGCAGCGTTGCCGGGGTACCCTACAATGAGCAGTTCTTC. Amino acids: CSVAGVPYNEQFF.